The clone carrying this T cell receptor (beta chain) was seen only a few times. Its antigen is unknown. The data stem from a study of CD8+ T cells in alopecia areata. Regarding the study as a whole: For lesional scalp, especially alopecia totalis/universalis, clonality was higher than in normal scalp. On tofacitinib, scalp clonality and expanded CD8+ clones among top 100 fell significantly. Persistence during tofacitinib was seen for many expanded lesional clones in scalp and blood.

Sample treatment: oral pan-JAK inhibitor, 5-10 mg twice daily. Peripheral blood, together with lesional scalp punch biopsies, was collected from alopecia areata patients. This CDR3 region has 15 residues. CDR1 and CDR2 (germline): MGHRA, YSYEKL. The V and J ends lost 2 bases and 10 bases, in that order; junction bases with no gene match: 3. Following extraction, RNA underwent reverse transcription to cDNA, which served as the sequencing template. Assay used: immunoSEQ multiplex PCR; TCRdb lists only in-frame clones, some missing. Among roughly 190,000 clones listed, more than 55% were seen once. The chain couples TRBV4-1 to TRBJ2-1; TRBD2 agrees at 15 bases. The TCR sequence derives from a human donor with alopecia areata. Sequenced material: CD4+ T cells sorted from blood, taken around week 49, from a patient treated with tofacitinib. CDR3 in DNA: TGCGCCAGCAGCCAAAGGACTAGCGGGGGGGACGAGCAGTTCTTC. Protein: CASSQRTSGGDEQFF.